This T cell receptor (beta chain) was sequenced during a study of CD8+ T cells in alopecia areata. Study-wide background: Twice daily, treated patients received 5 to 10 mg of oral tofacitinib.

Findings and caveats of the study: Possibly because of HLA-related factors, TCR sharing was less clear across patients than in mice. Affected lesional scalp, above all in alopecia totalis/universalis, was more clonal than normal scalp.

This CDR3 is built from 16 residues. Trimming left V 0 bases short and J 0 bases short, with 6 bases between. Germline V gene lookup returns CDR1 LGHNA and CDR2 YSLEER. RNA was isolated and reverse transcribed to cDNA, the sequencing template. Assay used: immunoSEQ multiplex PCR; TCRdb lists only in-frame clones, some missing. The sample consists of under 70,000 clones, approximately 61% of them appearing once. The table lists this clone with a few counts. Its antigen is not identified. This rearrangement joins TRBV4-3 to TRBJ2-6; unclear D gene. The specimen comprised CD8+ T cells sorted from blood, sampled at week 0. The TCR sequence derives from a human donor with alopecia areata. CDR3 DNA sequence: TGCGCCAGCAGCCAAGAGTCAGTCTCTGGGGCCAACGTCCTGACTTTC. As protein: CASSQESVSGANVLTF.